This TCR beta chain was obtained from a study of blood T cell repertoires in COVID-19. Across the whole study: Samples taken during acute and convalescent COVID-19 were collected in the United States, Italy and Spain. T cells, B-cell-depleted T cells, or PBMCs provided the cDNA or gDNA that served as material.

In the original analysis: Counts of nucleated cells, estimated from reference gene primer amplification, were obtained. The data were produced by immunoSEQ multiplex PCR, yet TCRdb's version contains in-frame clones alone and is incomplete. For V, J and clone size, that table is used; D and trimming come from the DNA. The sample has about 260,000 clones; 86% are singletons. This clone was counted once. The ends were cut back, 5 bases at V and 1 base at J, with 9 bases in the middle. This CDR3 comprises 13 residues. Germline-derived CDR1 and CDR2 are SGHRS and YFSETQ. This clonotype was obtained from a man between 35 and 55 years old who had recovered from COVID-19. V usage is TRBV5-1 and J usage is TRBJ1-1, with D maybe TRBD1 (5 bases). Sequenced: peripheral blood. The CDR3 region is CASRTQGNTEAFF. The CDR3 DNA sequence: TGCGCCAGCAGGACGCAGGGGAACACTGAAGCTTTCTTT.